These 21 T cell receptor beta chains originate from one sample sequenced in a study of CD8 T cells in ankylosing spondylitis. Study results and limitations: Ankylosing spondylitis blood appeared to carry a characteristic TCR beta motif of several highly homologous variants.

Their antigen targets remain unknown. MiXCR, applied by TCRdb to the 5' RACE reads, yields one record per CDR3 protein. The sample carries 450,000 or so distinct CDR3 sequences, about 24% recorded once. Sequencing was carried out using blood, either unsorted or a sorted T cell fraction (not recorded which). The receptor source for this set is a male donor with ankylosing spondylitis.

The J gene is TRBJ2-1, the V gene TRBV20-1; D uncertain. CDR3 length: 15 residues. CDR1 is DFQATT and CDR2 is SNEGSKA in the germline V gene (reference sequence). V lost 5 bases and J lost 3, with 17 bases in between. The CDR3 reads CSALEPPLGYNEQFF. In DNA form, the CDR3 reads TGCAGTGCTCTTGAACCGCCCTTGGGCTACAATGAGCAGTTCTTC.

The chain links TRBV20-1 to TRBJ1-2, with TRBD1 identical over 7 bases. V shed 5 bases and J 7 bases; nucleotides not matched to a gene: 4. CDR3 size: 11 residues. CDR1 is DFQATT and CDR2 is SNEGSKA in the germline V gene (reference sequence). CDR3 residues: CSASGGRGYTF. CDR3 bases: TGCAGTGCTTCAGGGGGACGTGGCTACACCTTC.

V usage is TRBV7-2 and J usage is TRBJ1-3, with D uncertain. CDR1 is SGHTA and CDR2 is FQGNSA in the germline V gene. The CDR3 sequence is 13 residues long. Trimming took off 1 base at V and 4 bases at J, with 5 bases between the two ends. CDR3 DNA sequence: TGTGCCAGCAGCTTAGGGGTCGGAAACACCATATATTTT. Translating it yields CASSLGVGNTIYF.

The rearrangement uses TRBV19 and TRBJ1-5, with a possible D match to TRBD1 (6 bases). The CDR3 is 15 residues long. CDR1 and CDR2 (germline): LNHDA, SQIVND (reference sequence). V was shortened by 8 bases and J by 4 bases, with 18 bases between the two germline ends. The CDR3 region has the DNA TGTGCCAGTGCGTACGACAGGAGTCGGAATCAGCCCCAGCATTTT. Its protein product is CASAYDRSRNQPQHF.

The genes are TRBV5-1 and TRBJ1-2; 7 nucleotides agree with TRBD1. The V gene's germline CDR1 is SGHRS and CDR2 YFSETQ. The CDR3 extends over 14 amino acids. V lost 7 bases and J lost 1; bases outside the gene matches: 7. CDR3 nucleotides: TGCGCCAGCTCTCGACAGGGAGATAACTATGGCTACACCTTC. Its translation: CASSRQGDNYGYTF.

CDR3 in amino acids: CASSIATSANEQFF. The CDR3 DNA reads TGCGCCAGCAGCATCGCCACTAGTGCCAATGAGCAGTTCTTC. V gene TRBV5-1 combines with J gene TRBJ2-1; D might be TRBD2 (5 bases). This CDR3 is built from 14 residues. The V and J ends lost 4 bases and 6 bases respectively, with 14 bases between them. CDR1 SGHRS and CDR2 YFSETQ come from the germline V gene.

This chain uses TRBV28 with TRBJ2-3, with a tentative D call TRBD2 (6 bases). V lost 8 bases, J lost 0 bases, and 9 bases lay in between. Germline CDR1 is MDHEN and CDR2 is SYDVKM. The CDR3 runs 13 residues. The CDR3 nucleotides are TGTGCCAGCGGAGGGGTTAGCACAGATACGCAGTATTTT. Translated: CASGGVSTDTQYF.

This chain uses TRBV11-2 with TRBJ1-1; D is unresolved. The CDR3 totals 19 residues. Germline V CDR1 and CDR2: SGHAT, FQNNGV. Trimming left V 4 bases short and J 0 bases short, with 24 bases between. This CDR3 reads CASSSETPFDKEMNTEAFF. CDR3 sequence (DNA): TGTGCCAGCAGCTCGGAGACCCCTTTTGACAAGGAGATGAACACTGAAGCTTTCTTT.

The chain combines TRBV12-3 or TRBV12-4 with TRBJ2-6; D is tentatively TRBD1 or TRBD2 (5 bases each). This CDR3 comprises 18 residues. V was cut by 7 bases and J by 0 bases, with 19 bases left in between. This CDR3 reads CASTPRGEENSGANVLTF. The CDR3 nucleotides read TGTGCCAGCACCCCGAGGGGAGAAGAAAACTCTGGGGCCAACGTCCTGACTTTC.

This chain uses TRBV20-1 with TRBJ2-5; D is ambiguous. CDR1 and CDR2 (germline): DFQATT, SNEGSKA (reference sequence). The CDR3 runs 14 residues. Trimming removed 6 bases from V and 2 bases from J, with 16 bases in between. The CDR3 sequence is CSAVEPLGQETQYF. The DNA of the CDR3 is TGCAGTGCCGTAGAACCCTTGGGGCAAGAGACCCAGTACTTC.

This clonotype was counted at least ten times. This rearrangement joins TRBV5-1 to TRBJ2-7; perhaps TRBD1 as D (8 bases). V lost 4 bases and J 2 bases, leaving 22 bases between the germline ends. There are 17 residues in the CDR3. CDR1 is SGHRS, CDR2 YFSETQ, per germline. The CDR3 spells CASSRPGGQARTYEQYF. In DNA form, the CDR3 reads TGCGCCAGCAGCCGACCGGGGGGACAGGCGAGGACCTACGAGCAGTACTTC.

V usage is TRBV28 and J usage is TRBJ2-2; TRBD2 might be the D (6 bases). In germline, CDR1 is MDHEN, CDR2 SYDVKM. The CDR3 is 14 amino acids. V gave up 7 bases and J gave up 2 bases, with 11 bases separating them. The CDR3 region has the DNA TGTGCCAGCAACCGGGAGACAAACACCGGGGAGCTGTTTTTT. It encodes CASNRETNTGELFF.

This clonotype came up a few times. The rearrangement links TRBV5-1 to TRBJ2-1, with 8 bases aligning to TRBD2. Germline CDR1 SGHRS, CDR2 YFSETQ. With 4 bases clipped from V and 8 bases from J, the junction kept 8 bases outside the gene matches. This CDR3 region has 14 residues. Here the CDR3 DNA reads TGCGCCAGCAGCGCGGGACTAGAAGTAGATGAGCAGTTCTTC. It encodes CASSAGLEVDEQFF.

This chain joins TRBV18 and TRBJ1-5; a weak D match, TRBD1 (5 bases). The CDR3 loop spans 16 amino acids. In germline, CDR1 is KGHSH, CDR2 LQKENI. Trimming left V 4 bases short and J 0 bases short, with 13 bases between. The DNA of the CDR3 is TGTGCCAGCTCACATACCACACAGGCTAGCAATCAGCCCCAGCATTTT. Protein sequence: CASSHTTQASNQPQHF.

The chain is built from TRBV28 and TRBJ2-5; 8 bases are a match to TRBD1. From germline, CDR1 is MDHEN and CDR2 SYDVKM. The CDR3 sequence is 16 residues long. Trimming took 5 bases from V and 0 from J; bases not matched to a gene: 8. CDR3 amino acids: CASSEDTGGNQETQYF. The DNA of the CDR3 is TGTGCCAGCAGTGAAGACACAGGGGGTAACCAAGAGACCCAGTACTTC.

This clonotype was counted a few times. The V and J genes are TRBV28 and TRBJ1-3; 7 bases align to TRBD1. V lost 9 bases to trimming and J lost 2 bases; unmatched junction nucleotides: 7. Germline values: CDR1 MDHEN, CDR2 SYDVKM. The CDR3 has 14 residues. The DNA of the CDR3 is TGTGCCAGTAACTTAGGGGGCGCTGGAAACACCATATATTTT. Translating gives CASNLGGAGNTIYF.

The rearrangement links TRBV7-7 to TRBJ2-3; possibly TRBD2 for D (7 bases). The CDR3 loop spans 16 amino acids. V gave up 5 bases and J gave up 1 base, with 16 bases separating them. Germline V gene sequence: CDR1 SSHAT, CDR2 FNYEAQ (reference sequence). Here the CDR3 DNA reads TGTGCCAGCAGCAAAGACGGGGGGCAGGGCACAGATACGCAGTATTTT. Its translation: CASSKDGGQGTDTQYF.

This clonotype turned up a few times. This chain joins TRBV5-1 and TRBJ2-2, with 7 nucleotides matching TRBD2. The V gene's germline CDR1 is SGHRS and CDR2 YFSETQ. V lost 2 bases, J lost 1 base, and 14 bases stayed unmatched. The CDR3 has 19 amino acids. The CDR3 DNA follows: TGCGCCAGCAGCTTTTTATTTTTTTCGGGGGGTCGGAACACCGGGGAGCTGTTTTTT. Its protein is CASSFLFFSGGRNTGELFF.

V is TRBV20-1 and J is TRBJ1-2; D call uncertain. Germline lookup yields CDR1 DFQATT and CDR2 SNEGSKA (reference sequence). This CDR3 spans 15 amino acids. Trimming took off 1 base at V and 5 bases at J, with 17 bases between the two ends. CDR3 nucleotides: TGCAGTGCTAGAGGCGGGGAAAACTTGCCTTATGGCTACACCTTC. Translated: CSARGGENLPYGYTF.

This clonotype was counted only a few times. The rearrangement links TRBV5-1 to TRBJ1-3; 7 bases are shared with TRBD1. The CDR3 spans 15 residues. V lost 4 bases to trimming and J lost 4 bases; unmatched junction nucleotides: 8. The germline CDR1 and CDR2 sequences are SGHRS and YFSETQ. The CDR3 nucleotides are TGCGCCAGCAGCAGTACAGGGGAGTCGGGAAACACCATATATTTT. Its translation: CASSSTGESGNTIYF.

This clonotype was counted a few times. The V call is TRBV7-6, the J call TRBJ2-1, with D possibly being TRBD1 (6 bases). The CDR3 length is 17 residues. V dropped 5 bases and J dropped 5 bases, with 22 bases sitting between them. Germline assignment: CDR1 SGHVS and CDR2 FNYEAQ. CDR3 region: CASSDIQQGTHDNEQFF. CDR3 DNA: TGTGCCAGCAGCGATATTCAACAGGGCACGCACGACAATGAGCAGTTCTTC. The complete variable domain, with remaining parts taken from reference TRBV7-6 and TRBJ2-1, reads GAGVSQSPRYKVTKRGQDVALRCDPISGHVSLYWYRQALGQGPEFLTYFNYEAQQDKSGLPNDRFSAERPEGSISTLTIQRTEQRDSAMYRCASSDIQQGTHDNEQFFGPGTRLTVL.